Listed below are T cell receptor beta chains from one sample, sequenced in a study of metastatic and nonmetastatic thyroid tumors. TCRdb reanalyzed the PCR reads with MiXCR. The sample lists approximately 15,000 clones, approximately 19% occurring once. The sequenced sample consisted of blood. The receptors come from a female donor with papillary thyroid cancer or a benign thyroid nodule (not recorded which). Some clones in this sample may be carry-over from other donors' samples. Both conserved end residues are part of each CDR3. A D gene is named only where the DNA matches it firmly. The size field is filled for only some rows; it gives once, few, many or a size class.

abundance,j_gene,d_gene,v_gene,CDR3aa,CDR3nt
NA,TRBJ2-2,NA,TRBV20-1,CSARASNTGELFF,TGCAGTGCTAGGGCGTCGAACACCGGGGAGCTGTTTTTT
many,TRBJ1-5,NA,TRBV5-6,CASSSDRNQPQHF,TGTGCCAGCAGCTCCGACAGAAATCAGCCCCAGCATTTT
many,TRBJ1-1,TRBD1,TRBV4-1,CASSQDKGQVNTEAFF,TGCGCCAGCAGCCAAGATAAGGGACAGGTGAACACTGAAGCTTTCTTT
many,TRBJ2-5,NA,TRBV11-3,CASSVGRGATQYF,TGTGCCAGCAGCGTAGGCCGCGGGGCTACCCAGTACTTC
many,TRBJ2-7,TRBD2,TRBV3-1,CASSQEAGGVHEQYF,TGTGCCAGCAGCCAAGAAGCGGGAGGAGTCCACGAGCAGTACTTC
NA,TRBJ2-7,NA,TRBV10-3,CATMGGQSSYEQYF,TGTGCCACCATGGGGGGGCAGAGCTCCTACGAGCAGTACTTC
few,TRBJ2-5,NA,TRBV19,CASSMRAVGQDTQYF,TGTGCCAGTAGTATGCGGGCAGTGGGCCAAGATACCCAGTACTTC
NA,TRBJ2-3,TRBD2,TRBV6-1,CASSEEGGRADTQYF,TGTGCCAGCAGTGAAGAGGGTGGGAGGGCAGATACGCAGTATTTT
many,TRBJ2-7,NA,TRBV7-2,CASSLAGNGIYEQYF,TGTGCCAGCAGCTTAGCAGGGAATGGGATCTACGAGCAGTACTTC
NA,TRBJ1-6,NA,TRBV11-1,CASSLSGGGRVVSPLHF,TGTGCCAGCAGCTTAAGCGGGGGGGGCAGGGTGGTGTCACCCCTCCACTTT
many,TRBJ1-5,NA,TRBV7-8,CASSPGLGSNQPQHF,TGTGCCAGCAGCCCGGGACTGGGGAGCAATCAGCCCCAGCATTTT
many,TRBJ1-6,NA,TRBV15,CATRIGKAGTNNSPLHF,TGTGCCACCCGCATCGGGAAGGCCGGGACCAATAATTCACCCCTCCACTTT
NA,TRBJ2-7,NA,TRBV28,CASTPTDTYYEQYF,TGTGCCAGCACCCCGACCGACACTTACTACGAGCAGTACTTC
medium-sized,TRBJ2-1,TRBD2,TRBV20-1,CSARVRLAGVGEQFF,TGCAGTGCTAGAGTTCGATTAGCGGGAGTTGGTGAGCAGTTCTTC
many,TRBJ1-1,NA,TRBV20-1,CSAKKDSLNTEAFF,TGCAGTGCTAAGAAGGACAGTTTGAACACTGAAGCTTTCTTT
many,TRBJ1-2,TRBD1,TRBV10-3,CAIRSEGAYGYTF,TGTGCCATCAGGTCCGAGGGGGCCTATGGCTACACCTTC
NA,TRBJ1-6,NA,TRBV7-8,CASSPRSLYNSPLHF,TGTGCCAGCAGCCCCCGTTCTCTTTATAATTCACCCCTCCACTTT
NA,TRBJ2-5,NA,TRBV12-3/TRBV12-4,CTSSFFGQETKYF,TGTACCAGCAGTTTTTTTGGGCAAGAGACCAAGTACTTC
many,TRBJ1-1,NA,TRBV5-1,CASSLDRRGFTEAFF,TGCGCCAGCAGCTTGGATCGGCGGGGATTCACTGAAGCTTTCTTT
many,TRBJ1-5,NA,TRBV3-1,CASSQDGTNPYSNQPQHF,TGTGCCAGCAGCCAAGACGGGACAAATCCTTATAGCAATCAGCCCCAGCATTTT
many,TRBJ2-3,NA,TRBV11-2,CASSTSFDTDTQYF,TGTGCCAGCAGCACTAGTTTCGACACAGATACGCAGTATTTT
many,TRBJ2-7,NA,TRBV5-1,CASSLAFVTRAPSSYEQYF,TGCGCCAGCAGCTTGGCCTTTGTTACCCGAGCACCAAGCTCCTACGAGCAGTACTTC
few,TRBJ1-5,NA,TRBV2,CASRGSGYGNQPQHF,TGTGCCAGTAGGGGATCTGGGTACGGCAATCAGCCCCAGCATTTT
many,TRBJ2-3,TRBD1,TRBV2,CASQTGTGYTDTQYF,TGTGCCAGCCAAACCGGGACAGGGTACACAGATACGCAGTATTTT
few,TRBJ2-1,NA,TRBV7-9,CASSLAHDQFF,TGTGCCAGCAGCTTGGCCCATGATCAGTTCTTC
few,TRBJ2-7,TRBD2,TRBV6-1,CASSLTSGGTYEQYF,TGTGCCAGCAGCCTAACTAGCGGGGGAACCTACGAGCAGTACTTC
many,TRBJ2-7,NA,TRBV30,CAWGRGSEQYF,TGTGCCTGGGGTAGGGGTTCCGAGCAGTACTTC
medium-sized,TRBJ2-7,NA,TRBV12-3/TRBV12-4,CASSSHRASSYEQYF,TGTGCCAGCAGCTCCCACAGGGCAAGCTCCTACGAGCAGTACTTC
NA,TRBJ2-2,NA,TRBV11-2,CASSLGIGRTALFTGELFF,TGTGCCAGCAGCTTAGGGATCGGTCGGACAGCCCTCTTTACCGGGGAGCTGTTTTTT
medium-sized,TRBJ2-7,TRBD2,TRBV5-1,CASGASGGRDYEQYF,TGCGCCAGCGGGGCTAGCGGGGGAAGGGACTACGAGCAGTACTTC
NA,TRBJ1-1,NA,TRBV11-2,CASSLDPPRGLNTEAFF,TGTGCCAGCAGCTTAGATCCCCCCAGGGGACTGAACACTGAAGCTTTCTTT
few,TRBJ2-2,NA,TRBV6-1,CASSFGLETRGTGELFF,TGTGCCAGCAGTTTCGGGCTGGAGACTAGAGGCACCGGGGAGCTGTTTTTT
NA,TRBJ2-7,NA,TRBV27,CAGSTGLLYEQYF,TGTGCCGGCAGTACCGGACTTCTCTACGAGCAGTACTTC
NA,TRBJ2-6,TRBD1,TRBV10-1,CATPPGQGALLPGANVLTF,TGCGCCACCCCTCCCGGACAGGGGGCGTTGCTACCTGGGGCCAACGTCCTGACTTTC
NA,TRBJ1-5,TRBD1,TRBV20-1,CSAPRTGSAVANQPQHF,TGCAGTGCTCCGAGGACAGGGAGCGCGGTGGCGAATCAGCCCCAGCATTTT
medium-sized,TRBJ2-1,TRBD2,TRBV5-1,CASSLSGEGNEQFF,TGCGCCAGCAGCTTGTCCGGGGAGGGGAATGAGCAGTTCTTC
many,TRBJ2-3,NA,TRBV5-1,CASGSGTDTQYF,TGCGCCAGCGGTAGCGGCACAGATACGCAGTATTTT
few,TRBJ2-7,NA,TRBV28,CASKAGCTDEQYF,TGTGCCAGCAAGGCGGGATGTACCGACGAGCAGTACTTC
many,TRBJ2-1,NA,TRBV7-3,CASSLTRDHEQFF,TGTGCCAGCAGCTTAACCAGGGATCATGAGCAGTTCTTC
NA,TRBJ2-3,TRBD2,TRBV15,CATFRDTLAGATTDTQYF,TGTGCCACCTTCAGAGATACCCTAGCGGGCGCCACCACAGATACGCAGTATTTT
many,TRBJ2-2,NA,TRBV9,CASSVVAGELFF,TGTGCCAGCAGCGTAGTGGCCGGGGAGCTGTTTTTT
few,TRBJ2-1,TRBD2,TRBV6-4,CASRRLAGSNEQFF,TGTGCCAGCAGAAGGCTAGCGGGGAGCAATGAGCAGTTCTTC
many,TRBJ2-5,NA,TRBV18,CASSPRARVGETQYF,TGTGCCAGCTCACCAAGGGCCCGGGTCGGAGAGACCCAGTACTTC
NA,TRBJ2-1,NA,TRBV5-4,CASSLGGGTYNEQFF,TGTGCCAGCAGCCTAGGGGGGGGGACTTACAATGAGCAGTTCTTC
medium-sized,TRBJ1-1,NA,TRBV12-3/TRBV12-4,CASSLGGGGDAFF,TGTGCCAGCAGTTTAGGGGGGGGCGGGGATGCTTTCTTT
medium-sized,TRBJ2-1,TRBD2,TRBV5-1,CASSPGLASILSYEQFF,TGCGCCAGCAGCCCCGGACTAGCGTCGATCCTCTCTTATGAGCAGTTCTTC
many,TRBJ2-5,TRBD1,TRBV7-2,CASSQTGEETQYF,TGTGCCAGCAGCCAGACAGGGGAAGAGACCCAGTACTTC
many,TRBJ1-1,NA,TRBV13,CASSLRTTHEAFF,TGTGCCAGCAGCTTAAGGACAACCCATGAAGCTTTCTTT
many,TRBJ1-5,NA,TRBV4-1,CASSQVARQWGRQPQHF,TGCGCCAGCAGCCAAGTCGCCCGACAGTGGGGTCGACAGCCCCAGCATTTT
many,TRBJ2-7,TRBD2,TRBV6-2/TRBV6-3,CASSVGLAGALVEQYF,TGTGCCAGCAGTGTGGGACTAGCGGGGGCCCTTGTCGAGCAGTACTTC
medium-sized,TRBJ2-7,NA,TRBV6-1,CASSSSREQYF,TGTGCCAGCAGTTCTAGCAGGGAGCAGTACTTC
medium-sized,TRBJ2-3,TRBD2,TRBV12-3/TRBV12-4,CASRQTSDNTDTQYF,TGTGCCAGCAGACAGACTAGCGACAACACAGATACGCAGTATTTT